The 32 T cell receptor beta chains given below trace back to one sample, sequenced in a study of brain T cells in children with intractable seizures. Clones were read by immunoSEQ multiplex PCR, and TCRdb kept only the in-frame ones, dropping some. The sample holds about 320,000 clones, nearly 95% seen once. Time point: blood from clinic visit 5 months post-surgery; TSC patient then seizure free. The starting material was peripheral blood, obtained more than 4 months after surgery. These receptors came from a boy under two years old with tuberous sclerosis and intractable seizures.

There are a few counts of this clone. The chain links TRBV24-1 to TRBJ2-2; D possibly corresponds to TRBD1 (6 bases). Trimming took off 0 bases at V and 7 bases at J, with 11 bases between the two ends. Germline CDR1 is KGHDR and CDR2 is SFDVKD. The CDR3 consists of 15 residues. Written as DNA, the CDR3 is TGTGCCACCAGTGATTTGGCAGGGGATTACGGGGAGCTGTTTTTT. It yields the protein CATSDLAGDYGELFF.

This chain connects TRBV3-1 (or the pseudogene TRBV3-2) to TRBJ1-5; D is ambiguous. Germline CDR1 and CDR2: LGHDT and YNNKEL (reference sequence). V lost 5 bases, J lost 0 bases, and 11 bases lay in between. The CDR3 totals 15 residues. In nucleotides, the CDR3 is TGTGCCAGCAGCTCGGACGGATATAGCAATCAGCCCCAGCATTTT. It yields the protein CASSSDGYSNQPQHF.

The V and J genes are TRBV15 and TRBJ2-7; 10 nucleotides align to TRBD2. This CDR3 spans 17 amino acids. From germline, CDR1 is LNHNV and CDR2 YYDKDF (reference sequence). With V trimmed by 0 bases and J by 5 bases, 10 bases remained unmatched. The CDR3 here is CATSRDKAGGPWNEQYF. The CDR3 DNA sequence: TGTGCCACCAGCAGAGATAAAGCGGGAGGGCCGTGGAACGAGCAGTACTTC.

The chain carries TRBV27 and TRBJ2-3; 10 positions agree with TRBD2. The CDR3 is 16 amino acids. Germline V CDR1 and CDR2: MNHEY, SMNVEV (reference sequence). V lost 5 bases and J lost 3; bases outside the gene matches: 8. CDR3 nucleotides: TGTGCCAGCAGTCCCCTCGCTAGCGGGAGTACAGATACGCAGTATTTT. This encodes CASSPLASGSTDTQYF.

This sequence joins TRBV20-1 and TRBJ2-7; 9 nucleotides line up with TRBD2. The length of the CDR3 is 15 residues. Germline V gene lookup returns CDR1 DFQATT and CDR2 SNEGSKA (reference sequence). J was trimmed by 0 bases and V by 3 bases; bases with no gene match: 6. CDR3 DNA sequence: TGCAGTGCTAGTCGCGGGGGGGTTAGCTCCTACGAGCAGTACTTC. It is translated as CSASRGGVSSYEQYF.

The chain carries TRBV3-1 (or the pseudogene TRBV3-2) and TRBJ1-4; D is uncertain. The germline V gene encodes CDR1 LGHDT and CDR2 YNNKEL (reference sequence). Trimming shortened V by 0 bases and J by 8 bases, and 10 bases separated the two germline ends. The CDR3 is made up of 14 amino acids. DNA of the CDR3: TGTGCCAGCAGCCAAGACAGGTGGTTGGAAAAACTGTTTTTT. Protein product: CASSQDRWLEKLFF.

The J gene is TRBJ1-5, the V gene TRBV7-8; 9 nucleotides align to TRBD1. This CDR3 comprises 18 residues. Germline V gene data show CDR1 as SGHVS and CDR2 as FQNEAQ. With V trimmed by 0 bases and J by 3 bases, 9 bases remained unmatched. DNA of the CDR3: TGTGCCAGCAGCTTAGCTTGGGACAGGGATGGGAACAATCAGCCCCAGCATTTT. Its protein product is CASSLAWDRDGNNQPQHF.

The chain combines TRBV11-3 with TRBJ1-1; D unclear. Trimming pared 6 bases from V and 4 bases from J, leaving 12 bases between. The CDR3 runs 13 residues. Germline CDR1 is SGHNT and CDR2 is YENEEA. Written as DNA, the CDR3 is TGTGCCAGCAGGCCCAGGTTGGGCACTGAAGCTTTCTTT. Amino acid sequence: CASRPRLGTEAFF.

The chain carries TRBV24-1 and TRBJ2-1; 8 bases map to TRBD2. V shed 2 bases, J shed 8 bases, and the junction held 7 bases outside the gene matches. Per the germline V gene, CDR1 is KGHDR and CDR2 is SFDVKD. The CDR3 is 15 residues long. CDR3 in amino acids: CATSDSAGGSHEQFF. The CDR3 DNA sequence: TGTGCCACCAGTGATTCGGCGGGAGGCTCCCATGAGCAGTTCTTC.

The V call is TRBV6-6, the J call TRBJ2-7; TRBD1 matches 7 bases. V was clipped by 5 bases and J by 3 bases; unmatched bases: 4. Germline-derived CDR1 and CDR2 are MNHNY and SVGAGI (reference sequence). The length of the CDR3 is 13 residues. Here the CDR3 DNA reads TGTGCCAGCAGTCAAGGGACAGTCTACGAGCAGTACTTC. It yields the protein CASSQGTVYEQYF.

The chain employs TRBV12-5 and TRBJ1-2; TRBD1 is a possible D gene (6 bases). V gave up 5 bases and J gave up 4 bases, with 11 bases separating them. Germline V gene sequence: CDR1 LGHNT, CDR2 FRNRAP. This CDR3 is built from 13 residues. The CDR3 here is CASGPDRRYGYTF. The CDR3 region has the DNA TGTGCTAGTGGTCCAGACAGGCGCTATGGCTACACCTTC.

This chain connects TRBV3-1 (or the pseudogene TRBV3-2) to TRBJ2-6, with a possible D match to TRBD2 (5 bases). The CDR3 runs to 16 residues. Between the trimmed V and J ends, which lost 4 bases and 0 bases, there was a span of 10 bases. CDR1 and CDR2 (germline): LGHDT, YNNKEL (reference sequence). The DNA for the CDR3 is TGTGCCAGCAGCCGCGGACTGAGCTCTGGGGCCAACGTCCTGACTTTC. Protein product: CASSRGLSSGANVLTF.

About this clone itself: One end of the junction does not line up with germline, which may come from a read error. The gene calls are TRBV10-3 and TRBJ1-4; weak D call: TRBD1 (5 bases). The CDR3 spans 14 residues. Looked up from germline, CDR1 is ENHRY and CDR2 is SYGVKD. The CDR3 loop reads CATSGAGRKKKLFF. The CDR3 DNA reads as TGTGCCACCAGTGGGGCAGGAAGGAAGAAAAAACTGTTTTTT.

A single count supports this clone. The chain has TRBV12-5 and TRBJ2-7, with TRBD2 matching 11 bases. The CDR3 sequence is 17 residues long. The germline gives CDR1 LGHNT, CDR2 FRNRAP. V shed 2 bases, J shed 4 bases, and the junction held 10 bases outside the gene matches. The CDR3 nucleotides read TGTGCTAGTGGTTTGTCGGTAGCGGGAGGGCCGGGATACGAGCAGTACTTC. It is translated as CASGLSVAGGPGYEQYF.

The gene calls are TRBV5-1 and TRBJ2-7, with D hard to call. V shed 0 bases and J shed 7 bases, with 17 bases lying between them. Germline assignment: CDR1 SGHRS and CDR2 YFSETQ. This CDR3 is built from 15 residues. Here the CDR3 reads CASSLGVQPLGEQYF. The DNA of the CDR3 is TGCGCCAGCAGCTTGGGAGTCCAGCCCTTAGGGGAGCAGTACTTC.

The chain joins TRBV11-3 to TRBJ2-7, with 7 bases that match TRBD2. The V gene's germline CDR1 is SGHNT and CDR2 YENEEA. The CDR3 covers 14 residues. Trimming took 1 base from V and 0 from J; bases not matched to a gene: 0. The CDR3 loop is CASSLVAGSYEQYF. The CDR3 DNA sequence: TGTGCCAGCAGCTTAGTAGCGGGCTCCTACGAGCAGTACTTC.

The rearrangement links TRBV19 to TRBJ2-1; D call uncertain. The germline gives CDR1 LNHDA, CDR2 SQIVND (reference sequence). Trimming pared 6 bases from V and 0 bases from J, leaving 15 bases between. The length of the CDR3 is 16 residues. In DNA form, the CDR3 reads TGTGCCAGTAGCCGGCTGGCCCGGAGCTCCTACAATGAGCAGTTCTTC. Its protein is CASSRLARSSYNEQFF.

The rearrangement joins TRBV7-2 to TRBJ2-6, with D perhaps given as TRBD1 or TRBD2 (6 bases each). The CDR3 length is 15 residues. Trimming took 2 bases from V and 4 from J, leaving 9 bases between them. Germline lookup yields CDR1 SGHTA and CDR2 FQGNSA. CDR3 sequence reads: CASSLRGAGANVLTF. CDR3 sequence (DNA): TGTGCCAGCAGCTTAAGGGGGGCAGGGGCCAACGTCCTGACTTTC.

This chain links TRBV13 with TRBJ2-1, with D perhaps TRBD1 (5 bases). V was trimmed by 4 bases and J by 9 bases, leaving 7 bases between them. Germline V CDR1 and CDR2: PRHDT, FYEKMQ (reference sequence). This CDR3 comprises 11 residues. The chain's CDR3 is CASSSRAEQFF. The CDR3 DNA is TGTGCCAGCAGCTCCAGGGCTGAGCAGTTCTTC. Full variable domain (rest looked up from reference TRBV13 and TRBJ2-1): AAGVIQSPRHLIKEKRETATLKCYPIPRHDTVYWYQQGPGQDPQFLISFYEKMQSDKGSIPDRFSAQQFSDYHSELNMSSLELGDSALYFCASSSRAEQFFGPGTRLTVL.

Note on this clone: Compared with germline, one end of the junction differs, possibly owing to a read error. CDR3: CAWSVLPDRVF. The CDR3 coding sequence is TGTGCCTGGAGTGTACTCCCGGACAGGGTCTTC. The chain recombines TRBV30 with TRBJ2-7; 8 nucleotides align to TRBD1. CDR1 is GTSNPN, CDR2 SVGIG, per germline (reference sequence). The CDR3 extends over 11 amino acids. The full variable domain, completed using reference TRBV30 and TRBJ2-7, is SQTIHQWPATLVQPVGSPLSLECTVEGTSNPNLYWYRQAAGRGLQLLFYSVGIGQISSEVPQNLSASRPQDRQFILSSKKLLLSDSGFYLCAWSVLPDRVFGPGTRLTVT.

The chain joins TRBV6-6 to TRBJ2-1; unclear D gene. Trimming pared 5 bases from V and 7 bases from J, leaving 15 bases between. CDR3 size: 14 residues. Germline assignment: CDR1 MNHNY and CDR2 SVGAGI (reference sequence). The CDR3 is CASSPTQSVNEQFF. The CDR3 DNA reads as TGTGCCAGCAGTCCTACCCAGTCGGTTAATGAGCAGTTCTTC.

CDR3 region: CASSYSQGHEQYF. Written as DNA, the CDR3 is TGTGCCAGCAGTTACTCCCAGGGCCACGAGCAGTACTTC. The rearrangement uses TRBV6-6 and TRBJ2-7, with D possibly being TRBD1 (5 bases). Deletions cut 0 bases from V and 5 bases from J, with 8 bases between. CDR1 is MNHNY, CDR2 SVGAGI, per germline (reference sequence). This CDR3 contains 13 residues.

This clone appeared a few times. The genes are TRBV30 and TRBJ1-5, with unresolved D. Trimming removed 0 bases from V and 3 bases from J, with 3 bases in between. CDR1 GTSNPN and CDR2 SVGIG come from the germline V gene (reference sequence). The CDR3 length is 12 residues. The CDR3 nucleotides read TGTGCCTGGAGTGTACTCAATCAGCCCCAGCATTTT. Translated: CAWSVLNQPQHF.

The V and J genes are TRBV5-5 and TRBJ1-3; D not resolved. CDR3 length: 11 residues. The germline V and J ends were trimmed by 4 bases and 4 bases, with 3 bases remaining between them. Germline V CDR1 and CDR2: SGHKS, YYEKEE (reference sequence). The CDR3 loop is CASSPGNTIYF. The CDR3 region has the DNA TGTGCCAGCAGCCCAGGAAACACCATATATTTT. The full variable domain, with the rest looked up from reference TRBV5-5 and TRBJ1-3, is DAGVTQSPTHLIKTRGQQVTLRCSPISGHKSVSWYQQVLGQGPQFIFQYYEKEERGRGNFPDRFSARQFPNYSSELNVNALLLGDSALYLCASSPGNTIYFGEGSWLTVV.

This clone showed up just once. V gene TRBV7-9 combines with J gene TRBJ2-5, with a tentative D call TRBD2 (5 bases). CDR1 and CDR2 from the germline V gene are SEHNR and FQNEAQ (reference sequence). V lost 4 bases and J lost 3, with 18 bases in between. The CDR3 contains 16 residues. Here the CDR3 reads CASSSLWEPTEETQYF. CDR3 sequence (DNA): TGTGCCAGCAGCTCGCTTTGGGAGCCAACCGAAGAGACCCAGTACTTC.

V gene TRBV24-1 combines with J gene TRBJ2-3, with 12 positions matching TRBD2. Trimming removed 5 bases from V and 0 bases from J; junction bases left unmatched: 2. Germline CDR1 KGHDR, CDR2 SFDVKD. The CDR3 length is 16 residues. The CDR3 DNA sequence: TGTGCCACCAGTGCCGGGACTAGCGGGAGCACAGATACGCAGTATTTT. Translated: CATSAGTSGSTDTQYF.

The chain carries TRBV3-1 (or the pseudogene TRBV3-2) and TRBJ1-6, with D possibly matching TRBD1 (5 bases). Trimming left V 3 bases short and J 0 bases short, with 24 bases between. CDR3 length: 21 residues. CDR1 and CDR2 from the germline V gene are LGHDT and YNNKEL (reference sequence). CDR3 amino acids: CASSQIPTIWDGSSYNSPLHF. In nucleotides, the CDR3 is TGTGCCAGCAGCCAGATCCCCACTATTTGGGACGGGAGCTCCTATAATTCACCCCTCCACTTT.

The chain couples TRBV7-9 to TRBJ2-7; D unclear. V lost 1 base and J 1 base, leaving 11 bases between the germline ends. The CDR3 is 15 amino acids. CDR1 is SEHNR, CDR2 FQNEAQ, per germline (reference sequence). CDR3 residues: CASSLGLLESYEQYF. CDR3 nucleotides: TGTGCCAGCAGCTTAGGACTTCTGGAGTCCTACGAGCAGTACTTC.

The V call is TRBV5-4, the J call TRBJ1-2; 7 bases map to TRBD1. The V segment lost 0 bases and the J segment 4 bases; nucleotides outside the gene matches: 3. Germline-derived CDR1 and CDR2 are SGHNT and YYREEE (reference sequence). The CDR3 sequence is 14 residues long. The CDR3 region is CASSLDRGFYGYTF. The CDR3 region has the DNA TGTGCCAGCAGCTTGGACAGGGGTTTCTATGGCTACACCTTC.

V and J are TRBV19 and TRBJ1-6, with TRBD1 matching over 7 bases. Germline V gives CDR1 LNHDA, CDR2 SQIVND (reference sequence). V was clipped by 3 bases and J by 9 bases; unmatched bases: 8. The CDR3 sequence is 15 residues long. DNA for the CDR3: TGTGCCAGTAGTATGCATGACAGGGCGGGTTCACCCCTCCACTTT. Protein sequence: CASSMHDRAGSPLHF.

The chain uses TRBV19 and TRBJ2-1, with 7 bases lining up with TRBD1. Germline loops: CDR1 LNHDA, CDR2 SQIVND (reference sequence). The CDR3 contains 13 residues. V shed 7 bases and J 6 bases; nucleotides not matched to a gene: 6. Written as DNA, the CDR3 is TGTGCCAGTAAGACAGGGCCCCGCAATGAGCAGTTCTTC. This encodes CASKTGPRNEQFF.

As for this clone: Different DNA sequences within this sample yield the same CDR3. The chain has TRBV6-5 and TRBJ2-7, with D possibly being TRBD1 or TRBD2 (5 bases each). Per the germline V gene, CDR1 is MNHEY and CDR2 is SVGAGI. V was cut by 0 bases and J by 4 bases, with 7 bases left in between. This CDR3 is built from 13 residues. For the CDR3, the DNA is TGTGCCAGCAGTTACTCGAGGGGATACGAGCAGTACTTC. Amino acid sequence: CASSYSRGYEQYF.